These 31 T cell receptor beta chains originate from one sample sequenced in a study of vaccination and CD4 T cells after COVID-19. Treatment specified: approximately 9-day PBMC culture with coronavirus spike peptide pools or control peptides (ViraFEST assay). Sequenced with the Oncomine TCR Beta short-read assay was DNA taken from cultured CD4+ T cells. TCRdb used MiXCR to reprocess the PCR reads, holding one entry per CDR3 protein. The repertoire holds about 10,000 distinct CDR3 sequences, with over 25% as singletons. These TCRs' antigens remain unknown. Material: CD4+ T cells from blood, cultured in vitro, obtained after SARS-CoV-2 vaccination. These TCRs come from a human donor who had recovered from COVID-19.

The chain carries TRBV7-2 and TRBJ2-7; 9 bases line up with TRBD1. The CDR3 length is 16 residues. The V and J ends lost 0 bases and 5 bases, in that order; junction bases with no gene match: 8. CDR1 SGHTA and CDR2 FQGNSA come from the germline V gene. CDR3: CASSLASGTGFNEQYF. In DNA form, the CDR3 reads TGTGCCAGCAGCTTAGCGTCTGGGACAGGGTTTAACGAGCAGTACTTC.

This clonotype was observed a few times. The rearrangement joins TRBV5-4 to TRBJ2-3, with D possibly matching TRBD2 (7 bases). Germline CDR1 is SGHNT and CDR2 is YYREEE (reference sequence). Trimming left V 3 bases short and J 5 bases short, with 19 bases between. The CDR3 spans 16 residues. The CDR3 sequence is CASSYRDTGGRDTQYF. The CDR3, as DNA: TGTGCCAGCAGCTACCGGGACACCGGGGGGAGAGATACGCAGTATTTT.

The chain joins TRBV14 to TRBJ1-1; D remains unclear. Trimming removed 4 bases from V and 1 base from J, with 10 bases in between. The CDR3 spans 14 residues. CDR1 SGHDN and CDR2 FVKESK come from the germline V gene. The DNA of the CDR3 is TGTGCCAGCAGCCCGACCCGGAGGAACACTGAAGCTTTCTTT. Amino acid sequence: CASSPTRRNTEAFF.

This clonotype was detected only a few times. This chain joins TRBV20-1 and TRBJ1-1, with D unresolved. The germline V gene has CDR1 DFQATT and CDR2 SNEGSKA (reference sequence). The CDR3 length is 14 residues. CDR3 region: CRYSRGNWGLEAFF. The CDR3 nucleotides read TGCAGGTACTCTCGAGGGAATTGGGGTCTGGAAGCTTTCTTT.

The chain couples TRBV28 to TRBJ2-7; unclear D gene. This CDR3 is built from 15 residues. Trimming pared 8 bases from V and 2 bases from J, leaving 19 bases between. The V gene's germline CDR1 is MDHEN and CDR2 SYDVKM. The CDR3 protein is CASLPRRLPPYEQYF. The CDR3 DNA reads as TGTGCCAGCCTCCCGCGCAGGCTGCCCCCCTACGAGCAGTACTTC.

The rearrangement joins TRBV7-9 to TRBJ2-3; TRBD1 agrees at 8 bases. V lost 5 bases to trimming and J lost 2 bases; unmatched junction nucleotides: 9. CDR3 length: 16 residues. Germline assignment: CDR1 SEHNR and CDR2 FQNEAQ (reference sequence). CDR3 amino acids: CASSPRTGQNTDTQYF. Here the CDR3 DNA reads TGTGCCAGCAGCCCCCGGACAGGGCAAAACACAGATACGCAGTATTTT.

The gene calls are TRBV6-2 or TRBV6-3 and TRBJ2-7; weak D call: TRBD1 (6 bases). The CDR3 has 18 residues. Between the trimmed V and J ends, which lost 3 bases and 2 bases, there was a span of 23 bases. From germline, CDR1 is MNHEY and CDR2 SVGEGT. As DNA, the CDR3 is TGTGCCAGCAGTTATTCCACGGACAGAAACCTCCAAACCTACGAGCAGTACTTC. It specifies CASSYSTDRNLQTYEQYF.

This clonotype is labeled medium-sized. In DNA form, the CDR3 reads TGTGCCAGCAGTTACCACCCGAGCTCCTACAATGAGCAGTTCTTC. Translating it yields CASSYHPSSYNEQFF. The V call is TRBV6-5, the J call TRBJ2-1; D ambiguous. This CDR3 has 15 residues. In germline, CDR1 is MNHEY, CDR2 SVGAGI. Trimming took off 2 bases at V and 0 bases at J, with 8 bases between the two ends.

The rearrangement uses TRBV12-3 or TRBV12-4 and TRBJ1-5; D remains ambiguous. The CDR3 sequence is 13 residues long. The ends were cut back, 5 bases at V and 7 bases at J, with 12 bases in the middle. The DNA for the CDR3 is TGTGCCAGCAGTATTATCGGAGACCAGCCCCAGCATTTT. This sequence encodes CASSIIGDQPQHF.

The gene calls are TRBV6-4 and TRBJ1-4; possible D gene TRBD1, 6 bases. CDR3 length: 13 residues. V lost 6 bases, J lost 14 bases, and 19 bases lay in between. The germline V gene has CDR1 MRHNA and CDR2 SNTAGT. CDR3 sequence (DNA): TGTGCCAGCAGCGCCGGGGGCGCAGGGCCCCTGTTTTTT. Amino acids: CASSAGGAGPLFF.

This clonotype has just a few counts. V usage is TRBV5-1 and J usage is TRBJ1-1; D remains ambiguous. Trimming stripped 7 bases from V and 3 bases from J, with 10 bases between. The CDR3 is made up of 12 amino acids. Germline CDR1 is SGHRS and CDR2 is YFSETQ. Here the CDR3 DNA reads TGCGCCAGCCGACAACCCCACACTGAAGCTTTCTTT. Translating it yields CASRQPHTEAFF.

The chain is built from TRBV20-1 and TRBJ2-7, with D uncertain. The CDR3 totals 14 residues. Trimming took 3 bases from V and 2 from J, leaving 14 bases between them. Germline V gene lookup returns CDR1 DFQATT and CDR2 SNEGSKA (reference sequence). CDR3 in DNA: TGCAGTGCTAGCTCGGCCCAGAGACCCTACGAGCAGTACTTC. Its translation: CSASSAQRPYEQYF.

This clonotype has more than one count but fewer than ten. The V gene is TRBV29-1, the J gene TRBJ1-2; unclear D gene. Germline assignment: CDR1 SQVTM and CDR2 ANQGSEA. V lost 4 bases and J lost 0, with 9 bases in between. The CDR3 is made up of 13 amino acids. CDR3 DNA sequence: TGCAGCGTTGGAACGCGCGCTAACTATGGCTACACCTTC. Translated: CSVGTRANYGYTF.

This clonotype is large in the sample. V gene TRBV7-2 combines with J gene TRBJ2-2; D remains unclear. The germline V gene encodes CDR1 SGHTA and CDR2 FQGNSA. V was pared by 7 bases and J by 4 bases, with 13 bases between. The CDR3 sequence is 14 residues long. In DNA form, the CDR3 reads TGTGCCAGCACCACCTACGAGCGCACCGGGGAGCTGTTTTTT. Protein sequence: CASTTYERTGELFF.

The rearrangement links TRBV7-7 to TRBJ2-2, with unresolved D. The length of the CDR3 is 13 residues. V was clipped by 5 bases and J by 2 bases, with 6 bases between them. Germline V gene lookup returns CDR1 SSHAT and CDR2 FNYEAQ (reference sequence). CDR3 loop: CASSTDNTGELFF. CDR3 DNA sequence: TGTGCCAGCAGCACCGATAACACCGGGGAGCTGTTTTTT.

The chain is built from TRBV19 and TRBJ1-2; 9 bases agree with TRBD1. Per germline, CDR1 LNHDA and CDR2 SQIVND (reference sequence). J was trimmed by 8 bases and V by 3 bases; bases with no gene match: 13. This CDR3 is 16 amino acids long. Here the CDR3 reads CASSIHVGQGSLGYTF. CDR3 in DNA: TGTGCCAGTAGTATTCACGTTGGACAGGGGAGTCTCGGCTACACCTTC.

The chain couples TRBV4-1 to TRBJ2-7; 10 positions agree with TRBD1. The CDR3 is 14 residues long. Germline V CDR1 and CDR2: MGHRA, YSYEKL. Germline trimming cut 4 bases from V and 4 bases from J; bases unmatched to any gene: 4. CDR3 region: CASSRPGQGYEQYF. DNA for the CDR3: TGCGCCAGCAGCCGGCCGGGACAGGGGTACGAGCAGTACTTC.

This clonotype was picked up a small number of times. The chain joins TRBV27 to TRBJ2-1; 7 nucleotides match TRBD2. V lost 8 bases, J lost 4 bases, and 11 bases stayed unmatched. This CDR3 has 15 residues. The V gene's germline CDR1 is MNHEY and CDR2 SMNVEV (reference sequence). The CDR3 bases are TGTGCCAGCCTCCGGCTGGGAGCGGGGTACAATGAGCAGTTCTTC. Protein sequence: CASLRLGAGYNEQFF.

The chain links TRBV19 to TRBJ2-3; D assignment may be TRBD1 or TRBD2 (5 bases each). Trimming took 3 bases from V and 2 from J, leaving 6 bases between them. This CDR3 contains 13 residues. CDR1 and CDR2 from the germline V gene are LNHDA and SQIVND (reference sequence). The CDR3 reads CASSIGTTDTQYF. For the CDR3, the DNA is TGTGCCAGTAGTATCGGGACCACAGATACGCAGTATTTT. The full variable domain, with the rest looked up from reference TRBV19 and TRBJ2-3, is DGGITQSPKYLFRKEGQNVTLSCEQNLNHDAMYWYRQDPGQGLRLIYYSQIVNDFQKGDIAEGYSVSREKKESFPLTVTSAQKNPTAFYLCASSIGTTDTQYFGPGTRLTVL.

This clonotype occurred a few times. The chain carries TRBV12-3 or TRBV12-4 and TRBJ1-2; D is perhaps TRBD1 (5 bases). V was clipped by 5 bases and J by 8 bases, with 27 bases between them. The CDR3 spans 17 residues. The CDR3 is CASSPPGGGRTLAGYTF. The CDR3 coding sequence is TGTGCCAGCAGTCCCCCCGGCGGGGGTCGCACCTTAGCGGGCTACACCTTC.

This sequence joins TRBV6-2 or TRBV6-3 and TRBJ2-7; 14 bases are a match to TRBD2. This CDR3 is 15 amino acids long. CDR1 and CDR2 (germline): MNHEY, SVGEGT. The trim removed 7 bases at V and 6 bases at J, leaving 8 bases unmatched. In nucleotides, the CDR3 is TGTGCCAGCAACGTGGGACTAGCGGGAGCGGGCGAGCAGTACTTC. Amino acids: CASNVGLAGAGEQYF.

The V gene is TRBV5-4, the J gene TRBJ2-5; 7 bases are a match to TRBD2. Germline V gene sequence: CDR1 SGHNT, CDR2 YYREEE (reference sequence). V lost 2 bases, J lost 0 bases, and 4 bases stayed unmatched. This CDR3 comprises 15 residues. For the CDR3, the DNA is TGTGCCAGCAGCTTCGGGGGGAGAAACCAAGAGACCCAGTACTTC. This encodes CASSFGGRNQETQYF.

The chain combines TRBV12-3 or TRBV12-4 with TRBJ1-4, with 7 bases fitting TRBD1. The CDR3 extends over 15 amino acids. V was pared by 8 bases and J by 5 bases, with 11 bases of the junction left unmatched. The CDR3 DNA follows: TGTGCCAGCGGACCACAGGGGCTCGCCAATGAAAAACTGTTTTTT. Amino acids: CASGPQGLANEKLFF.

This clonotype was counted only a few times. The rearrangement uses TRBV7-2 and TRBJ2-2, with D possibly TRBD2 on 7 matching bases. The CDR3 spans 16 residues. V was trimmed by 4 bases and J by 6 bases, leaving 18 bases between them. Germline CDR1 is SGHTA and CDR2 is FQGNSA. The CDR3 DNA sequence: TGTGCCAGCAGCTCCCCCGGGGGCGGGGGTCCCGGGGAGCTGTTTTTT. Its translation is CASSSPGGGGPGELFF.

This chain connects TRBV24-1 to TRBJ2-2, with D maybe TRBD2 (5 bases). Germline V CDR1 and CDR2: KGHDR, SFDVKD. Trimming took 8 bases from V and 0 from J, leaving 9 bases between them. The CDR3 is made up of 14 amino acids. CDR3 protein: CATKTNTNTGELFF. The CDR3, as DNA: TGTGCCACCAAGACTAATACGAACACCGGGGAGCTGTTTTTT.

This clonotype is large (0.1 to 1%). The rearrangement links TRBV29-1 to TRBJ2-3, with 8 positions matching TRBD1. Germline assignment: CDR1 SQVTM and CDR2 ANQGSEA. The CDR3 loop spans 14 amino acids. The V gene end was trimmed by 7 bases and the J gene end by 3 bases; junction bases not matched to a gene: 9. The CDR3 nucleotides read TGCAGCGCCTTTCGGACAGGGAGGACAGATACGCAGTATTTT. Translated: CSAFRTGRTDTQYF.

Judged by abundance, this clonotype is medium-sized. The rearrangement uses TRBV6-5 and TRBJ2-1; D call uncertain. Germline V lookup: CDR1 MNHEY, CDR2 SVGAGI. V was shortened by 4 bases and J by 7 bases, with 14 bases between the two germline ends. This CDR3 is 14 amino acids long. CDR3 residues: CASSFHPVKNEQFF. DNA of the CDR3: TGTGCCAGCAGTTTCCACCCTGTCAAAAATGAGCAGTTCTTC.

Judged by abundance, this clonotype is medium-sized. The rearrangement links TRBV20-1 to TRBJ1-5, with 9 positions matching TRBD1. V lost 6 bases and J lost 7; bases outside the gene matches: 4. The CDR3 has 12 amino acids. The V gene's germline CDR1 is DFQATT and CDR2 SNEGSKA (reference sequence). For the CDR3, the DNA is TGCAGTGCCCGACAGGGGGGGCAGCCCCAGCATTTT. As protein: CSARQGGQPQHF.

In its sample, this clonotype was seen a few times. CDR3: CASSMGGGGRTQHF. The CDR3 nucleotides read TGTGCCAGCAGTATGGGTGGCGGGGGTCGGACCCAGCATTTT. The chain links TRBV28 to TRBJ1-5; weak D call: TRBD1 (5 bases). Germline-derived CDR1 and CDR2 are MDHEN and SYDVKM. The CDR3 length is 14 residues. Trimming took 5 bases from V and 11 from J, leaving 19 bases between them.

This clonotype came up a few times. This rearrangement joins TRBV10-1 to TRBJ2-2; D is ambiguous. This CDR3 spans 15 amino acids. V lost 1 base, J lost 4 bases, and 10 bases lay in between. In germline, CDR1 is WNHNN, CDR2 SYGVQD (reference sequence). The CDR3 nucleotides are TGCGCCAGCAGTGAGTGGCTCTCGGGCACCGGGGAGCTGTTTTTT. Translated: CASSEWLSGTGELFF.

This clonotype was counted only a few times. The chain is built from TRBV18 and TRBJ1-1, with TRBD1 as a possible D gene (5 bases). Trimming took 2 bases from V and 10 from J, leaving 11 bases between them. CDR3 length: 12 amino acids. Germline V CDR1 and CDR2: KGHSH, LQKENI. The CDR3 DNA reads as TGTGCCAGCTCACCAGGGACCCCGGGAGCTTTCTTT. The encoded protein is CASSPGTPGAFF.